The source of this T cell receptor (beta chain) is a study of Ad26.COV2.S vaccination and SARS-CoV-2 variants. Treatment here: around 19 received Ad26.COV2.S at low or high dose, single or two shots; about five received placebo; per-sample allocation not given. All samples were drawn on day 63, counting from the first vaccine or placebo injection. Boston hosted the donor, who was an adult aged 18-55 years. Per the germline V gene, CDR1 is MDHEN and CDR2 is SYDVKM. V lost 2 bases to trimming and J lost 2 bases, with 13 bases between them. The CDR3 extends over 16 amino acids. Profiling relied on immunoSEQ multiplex PCR, and the TCRdb table lists in-frame clones only, not all of them. The repertoire has about 480,000 clones, 70% to 90% of them found once; the top ten carry 9.5% to 15%.

The source was peripheral blood, collected in a trial of Ad26.COV2.S vaccine versus placebo. The chain joins TRBV28 to TRBJ1-3; possible D gene TRBD1, 6 bases. This TCR was sampled from a person between 18 and 65 years old who received the Ad26.COV2.S COVID-19 vaccine or a placebo. The CDR3 sequence: CASSLRGDGAGNTIYF. DNA of the CDR3: TGTGCCAGCAGTTTAAGGGGGGATGGGGCTGGAAACACCATATATTTT.